Below are 23 T cell receptor beta chains sequenced from a single sample in a study of T cells in Graves' hyperthyroidism and ophthalmopathy. RNA transcripts yielded amplified TCR beta CDR3 regions. First-round RT-PCR with HTBI primers amplified the TCR CDR3 region. MiXCR, applied by TCRdb to the multiplex PCR reads, yields one record per CDR3 protein. The table has more than 500,000 distinct CDR3 sequences, over 12% seen once; the top ten hold 4% to 5.5%. Sequencing was performed on blood. The receptors stem from a woman in her forties with Graves' ophthalmopathy.

The rearrangement uses TRBV30 and TRBJ2-7; maybe TRBD2 (5 bases). The CDR3 is 12 residues long. Trimming took off 0 bases at V and 6 bases at J, with 9 bases between the two ends. CDR1 is GTSNPN, CDR2 SVGIG, per germline (reference sequence). CDR3 nucleotide sequence: TGTGCCTGGAGTGTTGGGAGAAGCGAGCAGTACTTC. The encoded protein is CAWSVGRSEQYF.

This clonotype showed up many times. The J gene is TRBJ1-5, the V gene TRBV27; D gene unclear. Looked up from germline, CDR1 is MNHEY and CDR2 is SMNVEV (reference sequence). V was trimmed by 0 bases and J by 0 bases, leaving 12 bases between them. The length of the CDR3 is 17 residues. This CDR3 is CASSLSWAAHSNQPQHF. CDR3 DNA sequence: TGTGCCAGCAGTTTATCGTGGGCAGCTCATAGCAATCAGCCCCAGCATTTT.

Regarding this clonotype: Just one base apart from a much larger clone, this may be a read error. This chain links TRBV19 with TRBJ1-5, with D maybe TRBD1 (5 bases). The germline CDR1 and CDR2 sequences are LNHDA and SQIVND (reference sequence). This CDR3 spans 18 amino acids. Trimming took 3 bases from V and 6 from J, leaving 24 bases between them. The CDR3 here is CASSIRWVFHNQGQPQHF. CDR3 in DNA: TGTGCCAGTAGTATCCGGTGGGTCTTTCATAACCAGGGTCAGCCCCAGCATTTT.

The gene calls are TRBV30 and TRBJ1-6; perhaps TRBD1 as D (5 bases). Per the germline V gene, CDR1 is GTSNPN and CDR2 is SVGIG (reference sequence). Trimming removed 8 bases from V and 8 bases from J, with 16 bases in between. The CDR3 totals 13 residues. CDR3 loop: CAHGRDLDSPLHF. The CDR3 DNA is TGTGCCCACGGTCGGGACCTTGATTCACCCCTCCACTTT.

The CDR3 DNA reads as TGCGCCAGCAGCCCAAGGCCGCTTAGACTAGCGGAGACCCAGTACTTC. It translates to CASSPRPLRLAETQYF. V usage is TRBV4-1 and J usage is TRBJ2-5; 8 nucleotides match TRBD2. Trimming cost V 4 bases and J 5 bases; bases outside gene matches: 12. The germline gives CDR1 MGHRA, CDR2 YSYEKL. The CDR3 has 16 residues.

The sample holds many counts of this clonotype. The rearrangement uses TRBV6-2 or TRBV6-3 and TRBJ1-2; D uncertain. Trimming stripped 2 bases from V and 8 bases from J, with 6 bases between. This CDR3 comprises 11 residues. CDR1 MNHEY and CDR2 SVGEGT come from the germline V gene. CDR3 in amino acids: CASSYGGGYTF. Here the CDR3 DNA reads TGTGCCAGCAGTTACGGAGGAGGCTACACCTTC.

Only a few counts were recorded for this clonotype. The chain employs TRBV7-2 and TRBJ2-5, with TRBD2 matching 7 bases. CDR3 size: 15 residues. CDR1 is SGHTA and CDR2 is FQGNSA in the germline V gene. Trimming removed 1 base from V and 5 bases from J; junction bases left unmatched: 7. The CDR3 loop reads CASSLVGGPWETQYF. The CDR3 coding sequence is TGTGCCAGCAGCTTAGTGGGAGGGCCCTGGGAGACCCAGTACTTC.

This clonotype showed up many times. The chain recombines TRBV12-3 or TRBV12-4 with TRBJ2-7; D ambiguous. V shed 1 base and J shed 2 bases, with 9 bases lying between them. This CDR3 spans 14 amino acids. CDR3 bases: TGTGCCAGCAGTTTAGTGCCCAGGACCTACGAGCAGTACTTC. The encoded protein is CASSLVPRTYEQYF.

This clonotype was recorded at least ten times. V is TRBV30 and J is TRBJ2-7; TRBD1 might be the D (6 bases). CDR1 and CDR2 from the germline V gene are GTSNPN and SVGIG (reference sequence). The CDR3 length is 15 residues. Trimming cost V 4 bases and J 0 bases, with 16 bases left between them. The CDR3 coding sequence is TGTGCCTGGACTACTACAGGGTCCAGCTCCTACGAGCAGTACTTC. The encoded protein is CAWTTTGSSSYEQYF. The full variable domain, completed using reference TRBV30 and TRBJ2-7, is SQTIHQWPATLVQPVGSPLSLECTVEGTSNPNLYWYRQAAGRGLQLLFYSVGIGQISSEVPQNLSASRPQDRQFILSSKKLLLSDSGFYLCAWTTTGSSSYEQYFGPGTRLTVT.

This clonotype has ten or more counts. V is TRBV7-9 and J is TRBJ2-5; 9 bases line up with TRBD2. Germline CDR1 and CDR2: SEHNR and FQNEAQ (reference sequence). The CDR3 covers 16 residues. V shed 1 base, J shed 4 bases, and the junction held 7 bases outside the gene matches. Here the CDR3 reads CASSLGGRALGETQYF. CDR3 bases: TGTGCCAGCAGCTTAGGCGGGAGGGCCCTGGGAGAGACCCAGTACTTC. Variable domain in full (rest from reference TRBV7-9 and TRBJ2-5): DTGVSQNPRHKITKRGQNVTFRCDPISEHNRLYWYRQTLGQGPEFLTYFQNEAQLEKSRLLSDRFSAERPKGSFSTLEIQRTEQGDSAMYLCASSLGGRALGETQYFGPGTRLLVL.

Ten or more counts support this clonotype. The rearrangement joins TRBV12-3 or TRBV12-4 to TRBJ1-1; no reliable D call. The CDR3 contains 15 residues. Deletions cut 1 base from V and 1 base from J, with 10 bases between. The CDR3, as DNA: TGTGCCAGCAGTTTAGAGGTGGCCAGGAACACTGAAGCTTTCTTT. Protein product: CASSLEVARNTEAFF.

This clonotype came up many times. The rearrangement joins TRBV6-2 or TRBV6-3 to TRBJ2-5; D is uncertain. The length of the CDR3 is 13 residues. The germline V and J ends were trimmed by 0 bases and 5 bases, with 7 bases remaining between them. In germline, CDR1 is MNHEY, CDR2 SVGEGT. CDR3 in DNA: TGTGCCAGCAGTTACTCGAAGAGGGAGACCCAGTACTTC. It translates to CASSYSKRETQYF.

The CDR3 DNA sequence: TGTGCCAGCAGTGCTACAGGGGCGAGGAGTTACGAGCAGTACTTC. It is translated as CASSATGARSYEQYF. The J gene is TRBJ2-7, the V gene TRBV28; 7 bases map to TRBD1. The CDR3 spans 15 residues. Trimming cost V 5 bases and J 4 bases; bases outside gene matches: 11. CDR1 is MDHEN, CDR2 SYDVKM, per germline. The full variable domain, rest sourced from reference TRBV28 and TRBJ2-7, is DVKVTQSSRYLVKRTGEKVFLECVQDMDHENMFWYRQDPGLGLRLIYFSYDVKMKEKGDIPEGYSVSREKKERFSLILESASTNQTSMYLCASSATGARSYEQYFGPGTRLTVT.

This clonotype was counted ten times or more. This chain uses TRBV28 with TRBJ2-5; 14 positions match TRBD2. With 5 bases clipped from V and 5 bases from J, the junction kept 10 bases outside the gene matches. Germline V lookup: CDR1 MDHEN, CDR2 SYDVKM. The CDR3 is made up of 17 amino acids. CDR3 region: CASSPRLAGGPEETQYF. For the CDR3, the DNA is TGTGCCAGCAGTCCGAGACTAGCGGGAGGGCCGGAGGAGACCCAGTACTTC.

This clonotype was picked up many times. This rearrangement joins TRBV20-1 to TRBJ2-7, with 9 bases identical to TRBD1. This CDR3 spans 18 amino acids. V was clipped by 2 bases and J by 1 base; unmatched bases: 15. Germline CDR1 and CDR2: DFQATT and SNEGSKA (reference sequence). The CDR3 spells CSARPTGGKVTPSYEQYF. The CDR3 DNA reads TGCAGTGCTAGACCTACAGGGGGCAAAGTGACTCCTTCCTACGAGCAGTACTTC.

This clonotype was recorded at least ten times. The chain joins TRBV4-2 to TRBJ2-5; possibly TRBD1 for D (6 bases). The CDR3 contains 15 residues. The V end was cut by 4 bases, the J end by 5 bases, with 17 bases between. From germline, CDR1 is LGHNA and CDR2 YNFKEQ. In DNA form, the CDR3 reads TGTGCCAGCAGCCCATATGCCCAGGGGCTGGAGACCCAGTACTTC. This encodes CASSPYAQGLETQYF.

The table lists this clonotype with many counts. The chain uses TRBV7-9 and TRBJ2-7; 10 bases align to TRBD1. This CDR3 is built from 14 residues. With 8 bases clipped from V and 1 base from J, the junction kept 5 bases outside the gene matches. In germline, CDR1 is SEHNR, CDR2 FQNEAQ (reference sequence). For the CDR3, the DNA is TGTGCCAGCCAAAGGACAGGGGGTTCCTACGAGCAGTACTTC. The encoded protein is CASQRTGGSYEQYF.

This clonotype was counted many times. The chain recombines TRBV28 with TRBJ2-7, with D possibly being TRBD1 (5 bases). The CDR3 is made up of 12 amino acids. V was pared by 3 bases and J by 10 bases, with 13 bases between. Germline V gene lookup returns CDR1 MDHEN and CDR2 SYDVKM. The CDR3: CASSLSGKYQYF. The CDR3 DNA is TGTGCCAGCAGTTTGTCAGGGAAATATCAGTACTTC. Complete variable domain (other parts from reference TRBV28 and TRBJ2-7): DVKVTQSSRYLVKRTGEKVFLECVQDMDHENMFWYRQDPGLGLRLIYFSYDVKMKEKGDIPEGYSVSREKKERFSLILESASTNQTSMYLCASSLSGKYQYFGPGTRLTVT.

This clonotype has a count of ten or more. The chain links TRBV20-1 to TRBJ2-2; 7 bases match TRBD2. CDR3 length: 14 amino acids. Per the germline V gene, CDR1 is DFQATT and CDR2 is SNEGSKA (reference sequence). V lost 0 bases and J lost 5; bases outside the gene matches: 3. In DNA form, the CDR3 reads TGCAGTGCTAGAGAAGGGCGGGGGACCGGGGAGCTGTTTTTT. It is translated as CSAREGRGTGELFF.

The table lists this clonotype with many counts. The V and J genes are TRBV28 and TRBJ1-2, with TRBD1 matching over 9 bases. The J segment lost 6 bases and the V segment lost 3 bases, leaving 8 bases of the junction unmatched. The germline V gene encodes CDR1 MDHEN and CDR2 SYDVKM. This CDR3 spans 15 amino acids. The CDR3 loop is CASSFRDRVLNGYTF. CDR3 in DNA: TGTGCCAGCAGTTTCAGGGACAGGGTTCTCAATGGCTACACCTTC.

At least ten counts were recorded for this clonotype. The V and J genes are TRBV29-1 and TRBJ1-1; maybe TRBD1 (6 bases). The germline V gene has CDR1 SQVTM and CDR2 ANQGSEA. The CDR3 spans 13 residues. V lost 4 bases, J lost 4 bases, and 13 bases lay in between. The CDR3 DNA reads as TGCAGCGTTGGAGGACAGTCGGGCACTGAAGCTTTCTTT. Its protein is CSVGGQSGTEAFF.

This clonotype was seen repeatedly, ten times or more. This chain uses TRBV4-2 with TRBJ2-5; TRBD2 matches 7 bases. The CDR3 runs to 17 residues. The V gene's germline CDR1 is LGHNA and CDR2 YNFKEQ. After removal of 0 bases from V and 0 bases from J, the junction contained 7 bases not matched to a gene. CDR3 sequence reads: CASSQDGGGGDQETQYF. The DNA for the CDR3 is TGTGCCAGCAGCCAAGATGGGGGGGGAGGGGACCAAGAGACCCAGTACTTC.

This clonotype was counted only a few times. V and J are TRBV4-2 and TRBJ2-7; D perhaps matches TRBD1 (5 bases). This CDR3 is 15 amino acids long. Germline CDR1 and CDR2: LGHNA and YNFKEQ. V lost 0 bases and J lost 5, with 14 bases in between. The CDR3 sequence: CASSQEDGQNNEQYF. CDR3 nucleotides: TGTGCCAGCAGCCAAGAAGACGGACAAAATAACGAGCAGTACTTC.